A single sample is the source of the 21 T cell receptor beta chains below, sequenced in a study of OX40 agonist ivuxolimab in advanced cancers. Sequenced by immunoSEQ multiplex PCR; TCRdb stores in-frame clones only, minus some. The data contain about 31,000 clones, more than 85% of them singletons. The material sequenced was CD4+ or CD8+ T cells sorted from blood, taken in a trial of the OX40 agonist ivuxolimab. The source of these receptors is an adult with an advanced solid tumor such as melanoma, head and neck, liver or kidney cancer.

Only one count was recorded for this clone. The genes are TRBV27 and TRBJ2-3; 7 bases match TRBD2. V shed 5 bases, J shed 6 bases, and the junction held 11 bases outside the gene matches. The V gene's germline CDR1 is MNHEY and CDR2 SMNVEV (reference sequence). CDR3 size: 15 residues. The CDR3 loop is CASSPFRGEGDTQYF. CDR3 bases: TGTGCCAGCAGTCCTTTCCGGGGGGAGGGGGATACGCAGTATTTT.

The CDR3 reads CASSQDGAGRGNEQFF. As DNA, the CDR3 is TGCGCCAGCAGCCAAGATGGAGCAGGAAGGGGCAATGAGCAGTTCTTC. This chain connects TRBV4-3 to TRBJ2-1, with D perhaps TRBD1 (5 bases). Germline V gene lookup returns CDR1 LGHNA and CDR2 YSLEER. The ends were cut back, 0 bases at V and 6 bases at J, with 15 bases in the middle. The CDR3 length is 16 residues.

The chain uses TRBV27 and TRBJ2-7, with TRBD1 matching 9 bases. The CDR3 length is 15 residues. Germline-derived CDR1 and CDR2 are MNHEY and SMNVEV (reference sequence). Losses at the gene ends were 5 bases for V and 4 bases for J; bases not matched to a gene: 9. CDR3 residues: CASSAWDRAPYEQYF. CDR3 bases: TGTGCCAGCAGTGCCTGGGACAGGGCGCCATACGAGCAGTACTTC.

V usage is TRBV28 and J usage is TRBJ2-7; maybe TRBD1 (6 bases). In germline, CDR1 is MDHEN, CDR2 SYDVKM. The CDR3 length is 15 residues. V lost 6 bases and J lost 2, with 17 bases in between. CDR3 coding DNA: TGTGCCAGCAGCTTTATACAGGGAAACACCTACGAGCAGTACTTC. Its protein product is CASSFIQGNTYEQYF.

The chain links TRBV25-1 to TRBJ2-1; TRBD2 is a possible D gene (7 bases). CDR1 MGHDK and CDR2 SYGVNS come from the germline V gene. The V end lost 7 bases, the J end lost 6 bases, and 19 bases lay between the germline ends. There are 15 residues in the CDR3. The chain's CDR3 is CASTTQGGGTNEQFF. CDR3 in DNA: TGTGCCAGCACCACCCAAGGGGGAGGGACCAATGAGCAGTTCTTC.

Details on this clone: Other nucleotide sequences in the sample specify the same CDR3. The rearrangement uses TRBV27 and TRBJ1-5; no reliable D call. V lost 1 base, J lost 2 bases, and 6 bases lay in between. Germline V gene data show CDR1 as MNHEY and CDR2 as SMNVEV (reference sequence). This CDR3 comprises 14 residues. The CDR3 is CASSLLGGNQPQHF. The CDR3 region has the DNA TGTGCCAGCAGTTTATTAGGTGGCAATCAGCCCCAGCATTTT.

The chain couples TRBV29-1 to TRBJ2-2, with 10 bases lining up with TRBD2. CDR1 and CDR2 (germline): SQVTM, ANQGSEA. J lost 0 bases, V lost 6 bases, and 10 bases had no gene match. CDR3 size: 17 residues. Written as DNA, the CDR3 is TGCAGCGTATTTGAGGGACTAGCGAGCGCGAACACCGGGGAGCTGTTTTTT. Residues: CSVFEGLASANTGELFF.

The chain recombines TRBV6-6 with TRBJ2-1; D is perhaps TRBD1 or TRBD2 (5 bases each). The CDR3 contains 12 residues. V lost 5 bases and J 11 bases, leaving 13 bases between the germline ends. Germline CDR1 reads MNHNY; CDR2 reads SVGAGI (reference sequence). The DNA for the CDR3 is TGTGCCAGCAGTGGGACCGGGCCGAAGCAGTTCTTC. It specifies CASSGTGPKQFF.

This clone was seen a few times. The chain combines TRBV7-6 with TRBJ1-1; D is ambiguous. In germline, CDR1 is SGHVS, CDR2 FNYEAQ. V shed 5 bases and J shed 11 bases, with 12 bases lying between them. The CDR3 consists of 11 residues. For the CDR3, the DNA is TGTGCCAGCAGCGGTCCTATCGTGGCTTTCTTT. It is translated as CASSGPIVAFF.

This sequence joins TRBV7-9 and TRBJ2-5; D is ambiguous. V lost 1 base and J lost 2, with 11 bases in between. The CDR3 totals 15 residues. The V gene's germline CDR1 is SEHNR and CDR2 FQNEAQ (reference sequence). The CDR3 reads CASSLDPPRQETQYF. CDR3 DNA sequence: TGTGCCAGCAGCTTAGATCCCCCCAGACAAGAGACCCAGTACTTC.

The count of this clone is one. The V call is TRBV5-5, the J call TRBJ2-7, with 7 nucleotides matching TRBD1. Germline V gene sequence: CDR1 SGHKS, CDR2 YYEKEE (reference sequence). The CDR3 is 14 residues long. V lost 4 bases and J lost 0; bases outside the gene matches: 4. Here the CDR3 DNA reads TGTGCCAGCAGCGGGACAGAAAGCTCCTACGAGCAGTACTTC. This gives the protein CASSGTESSYEQYF.

The sample holds a few counts of this clone. The chain links TRBV11-2 to TRBJ1-4, with D possibly TRBD1 on 5 matching bases. Per the germline V gene, CDR1 is SGHAT and CDR2 is FQNNGV. Between the trimmed V and J ends, which lost 5 bases and 4 bases, there was a span of 11 bases. This CDR3 has 14 amino acids. CDR3 region: CASSTGPYNEKLFF. Here the CDR3 DNA reads TGTGCCAGCAGCACGGGACCGTATAATGAAAAACTGTTTTTT.

The J gene is TRBJ2-7, the V gene TRBV27; TRBD2 matches at 7 bases. The CDR3 contains 15 residues. The V segment lost 2 bases and the J segment 3 bases; nucleotides outside the gene matches: 7. Germline lookup yields CDR1 MNHEY and CDR2 SMNVEV (reference sequence). CDR3 nucleotide sequence: TGTGCCAGCAGTTTACAGGGAGGGAGTCGCTACGAGCAGTACTTC. Translating it yields CASSLQGGSRYEQYF.

The chain is built from TRBV11-2 and TRBJ1-5; D not resolved. V dropped 1 base and J dropped 3 bases, with 4 bases sitting between them. This CDR3 has 13 residues. Germline V lookup: CDR1 SGHAT, CDR2 FQNNGV. CDR3 in DNA: TGTGCCAGCAGCTTAGGGACCAATCAGCCCCAGCATTTT. Protein product: CASSLGTNQPQHF.

The gene calls are TRBV14 and TRBJ1-1; maybe TRBD1 (5 bases). Trimming removed 1 base at V and 4 bases at J, with 13 bases between. Germline lookup yields CDR1 SGHDN and CDR2 FVKESK. The CDR3 length is 15 residues. CDR3 DNA sequence: TGTGCCAGCAGCCAAGCAGGCAGTGGGGGCACTGAAGCTTTCTTT. It codes for CASSQAGSGGTEAFF.

This clone was seen only once. The chain couples TRBV12-2 to TRBJ1-5. TRBV12-2 is assigned pseudogene status. CDR3 size: 15 residues. The CDR3 sequence: CASRLDRDYNQPQHF. The CDR3 bases are TGTGCAAGTCGCTTAGACAGGGACTACAATCAGCCCCAGCATTTT.

The gene calls are TRBV28 and TRBJ2-7, with 9 bases that match TRBD2. Germline-derived CDR1 and CDR2 are MDHEN and SYDVKM. V lost 6 bases to trimming and J lost 5 bases; unmatched junction nucleotides: 11. This CDR3 region has 15 residues. Here the CDR3 reads CASRPTTSGRDEQYF. CDR3 sequence (DNA): TGTGCCAGCAGGCCCACGACTAGCGGCAGGGACGAGCAGTACTTC.

The chain is built from TRBV11-2 and TRBJ2-7; tentative D call: TRBD2 (6 bases). Germline-derived CDR1 and CDR2 are SGHAT and FQNNGV. Between the trimmed V and J ends, which lost 4 bases and 6 bases, there was a span of 13 bases. This CDR3 spans 13 amino acids. The CDR3 region is CASSSPMEGEQYF. CDR3 sequence (DNA): TGTGCCAGCAGCTCTCCAATGGAGGGCGAGCAGTACTTC.

The gene calls are TRBV4-1 and TRBJ1-6; D not certain. Germline assignment: CDR1 MGHRA and CDR2 YSYEKL. Trimming left V 0 bases short and J 9 bases short, with 12 bases between. There are 15 residues in the CDR3. The CDR3 bases are TGCGCCAGCAGCCAAGACCGGACCCTCGGTTCACCCCTCCACTTT. Translated, it gives CASSQDRTLGSPLHF.

The rearrangement links TRBV25-1 to TRBJ2-3; D is ambiguous. Germline values: CDR1 MGHDK, CDR2 SYGVNS. The CDR3 extends over 14 amino acids. Trimming shortened V by 4 bases and J by 6 bases, and 14 bases separated the two germline ends. The CDR3 sequence: CASSVGQLRDTQYF. CDR3 coding DNA: TGTGCCAGCAGTGTTGGGCAGCTTCGGGATACGCAGTATTTT.

This sequence joins TRBV4-3 and TRBJ2-7; D perhaps matches TRBD1 (7 bases). The V gene's germline CDR1 is LGHNA and CDR2 YSLEER. The CDR3 consists of 16 residues. Trimming pared 0 bases from V and 9 bases from J, leaving 21 bases between. This CDR3 reads CASSQDGGTALLGQYF. The CDR3 region has the DNA TGCGCCAGCAGCCAAGATGGGGGGACAGCCCTACTCGGGCAGTACTTC.